A selection of T cell receptor beta chains follows, all from one sample in a study of T-cell memory formation after mild COVID-19. TCRdb reprocessed the 5' RACE reads with MiXCR, giving one entry per CDR3 protein. The table has roughly 120,000 distinct CDR3 sequences, about 17% seen once; the top ten hold over 11%. Input material: PBMCs or a T cell subset sorted from them (not recorded which). The receptors originated from an adult woman who had mild COVID-19 (a few samples of this study predate the infection). Cell type and time point are not known. Both conserved end residues are part of each CDR3. The order of the fields is clone size, V gene, D gene, J gene, CDR3 protein, CDR3 DNA. A D gene is named only where the DNA matches it firmly. Not all rows give a size; the values are once, few, many and, for expanded clones, a class.

-	TRBV20-1	TRBD1	TRBJ1-5	CSARSAGQASNQPQHF	TGCAGTGCTAGATCTGCGGGACAGGCAAGCAATCAGCCCCAGCATTTT
-	TRBV20-1	-	TRBJ2-7	CSARDYHYSYEQYF	TGCAGTGCTAGAGATTACCACTATTCCTACGAGCAGTACTTC
few	TRBV5-1	TRBD1	TRBJ2-7	CASSLSQGEAREQYF	TGCGCCAGCAGCTTGTCCCAGGGGGAAGCAAGAGAGCAGTACTTC
-	TRBV29-1	TRBD1	TRBJ2-3	CSVDGTEVLDTQYF	TGCAGCGTTGATGGGACAGAAGTGTTGGATACGCAGTATTTT
-	TRBV12-3/TRBV12-4	-	TRBJ1-2	CASSDPSGANYGYTF	TGTGCCAGCAGTGACCCTAGTGGGGCTAACTATGGCTACACCTTC
-	TRBV7-9	TRBD1	TRBJ2-3	CASSSRQGWTDTQYF	TGTGCCAGCAGCTCCCGACAGGGGTGGACAGATACGCAGTATTTT
-	TRBV5-1	TRBD2	TRBJ2-1	CASSLGVAGANEQFF	TGCGCCAGCAGCTTGGGAGTAGCGGGAGCCAATGAGCAGTTCTTC
-	TRBV5-1	-	TRBJ2-7	CASSKDSTLGYEQYF	TGCGCCAGCAGCAAAGACAGCACCTTGGGCTACGAGCAGTACTTC
-	TRBV7-9	-	TRBJ2-7	CASSFSFTYEQYF	TGTGCCAGCAGCTTTAGCTTTACCTACGAGCAGTACTTC
-	TRBV7-7	TRBD1	TRBJ2-2	CASGSGTGESGELFF	TGTGCTAGCGGATCCGGGACAGGGGAATCCGGGGAGCTGTTTTTT
-	TRBV6-2/TRBV6-3	TRBD2	TRBJ2-1	CASRRTSGGNQFF	TGTGCCAGCAGGCGGACTAGCGGGGGGAACCAGTTCTTC
-	TRBV5-1	-	TRBJ1-1	CASSPEILKNTEAFF	TGCGCCAGCAGCCCGGAAATATTAAAGAACACTGAAGCTTTCTTT
-	TRBV12-3/TRBV12-4	-	TRBJ1-5	CASSFGRSNQPQHF	TGTGCCAGCAGTTTTGGCCGGAGCAATCAGCCCCAGCATTTT
many	TRBV7-2	-	TRBJ2-5	CASSPPPGLETQYF	TGTGCCAGCAGCCCACCCCCGGGACTAGAGACCCAGTACTTC
few	TRBV7-8	TRBD2	TRBJ2-5	CASSFLAGVGQETQYF	TGTGCCAGCAGCTTCCTAGCGGGAGTGGGACAAGAGACCCAGTACTTC
once	TRBV6-2/TRBV6-3	-	TRBJ1-5	CASSSSLGLAAEQHF	TGTGCCAGCAGTTCGTCTCTGGGTTTGGCGGCCGAACAGCATTTT
few	TRBV30	-	TRBJ2-7	CAWSVQGLYEQYF	TGTGCCTGGAGTGTACAGGGCCTCTACGAGCAGTACTTC
many	TRBV5-5	-	TRBJ2-7	CASRGAGRGYEQYF	TGTGCCAGCAGAGGCGCAGGGAGGGGGTACGAGCAGTACTTC
few	TRBV15	TRBD1	TRBJ1-5	CATSREERTGQPQHF	TGTGCCACCAGCAGAGAAGAGAGGACAGGTCAGCCCCAGCATTTT
few	TRBV12-3/TRBV12-4	TRBD1	TRBJ1-5	CASSKTRGPNQPQHF	TGTGCCAGCAGTAAAACCAGGGGGCCCAATCAGCCCCAGCATTTT
few	TRBV10-3	TRBD2	TRBJ2-3	CAISGPSQGLADTDTQYF	TGTGCCATCAGTGGGCCCAGCCAGGGACTAGCGGACACAGATACGCAGTATTTT
many	TRBV7-2	TRBD2	TRBJ2-6	CASSLVSSGNSGANVLTF	TGTGCCAGCAGCTTAGTGTCTAGCGGGAACTCTGGGGCCAACGTCCTGACTTTC
few	TRBV9	TRBD1	TRBJ1-1	CASSTTTGMTEAFF	TGTGCCAGCAGCACTACGACAGGGATGACTGAAGCTTTCTTT
-	TRBV6-2/TRBV6-3	-	TRBJ1-5	CASSYSPGVRSQPQHF	TGTGCCAGCAGTTACTCTCCAGGGGTCCGAAGTCAGCCCCAGCATTTT
-	TRBV27	TRBD1	TRBJ2-3	CASSLRGQGSDTQYF	TGTGCCAGCAGCCTCAGAGGACAGGGATCAGATACGCAGTATTTT
few	TRBV29-1	-	TRBJ1-4	CSARGGLDEKLFF	TGCAGCGCGAGGGGGGGCTTGGATGAAAAACTGTTTTTT
few	TRBV27	TRBD1	TRBJ2-7	CASSLVRGHEQYF	TGTGCCAGCAGTTTAGTCAGGGGGCACGAGCAGTACTTC
few	TRBV6-5	TRBD1	TRBJ1-5	CASRDQGANQPQHF	TGTGCCAGCAGGGATCAGGGGGCCAATCAGCCCCAGCATTTT
few	TRBV6-6	-	TRBJ2-5	CASGGTDQETQYF	TGTGCCAGCGGCGGGACGGACCAAGAGACCCAGTACTTC
few	TRBV6-5	-	TRBJ1-1	CASSRQLNTEAFF	TGTGCCAGCAGCCGACAGCTGAACACTGAAGCTTTCTTT
-	TRBV7-6	-	TRBJ2-1	CASSLEDRLYNEQFF	TGTGCCAGCAGCTTGGAGGACAGACTCTACAATGAGCAGTTCTTC
-	TRBV29-1	-	TRBJ2-1	CSVARTVSYNEQFF	TGCAGCGTTGCTAGAACGGTCTCCTACAATGAGCAGTTCTTC
-	TRBV5-5	TRBD1	TRBJ2-7	CASSLYPQGQFYEQYF	TGTGCCAGCAGCTTGTATCCTCAGGGACAGTTTTACGAGCAGTACTTC
-	TRBV5-1	TRBD1	TRBJ2-7	CASSGGQGSIDEQYF	TGCGCCAGCAGCGGGGGACAGGGAAGCATCGACGAGCAGTACTTC
-	TRBV10-2	TRBD2	TRBJ2-3	CATSLAGSTDTQYF	TGCGCCACCTCCCTAGCGGGAAGCACAGATACGCAGTATTTT
-	TRBV4-1	-	TRBJ1-6	CASSQVPGAGNSPLHF	TGCGCCAGCAGCCAAGTTCCAGGGGCCGGGAATTCACCCCTCCACTTT
-	TRBV5-5	-	TRBJ1-2	CASSLTNGGPNYGYTF	TGTGCCAGCAGCCTGACCAACGGGGGCCCAAACTATGGCTACACCTTC
-	TRBV24-1	TRBD2	TRBJ2-1	CATSDPGTSGTNPKGEQFF	TGTGCCACCAGTGATCCCGGGACTAGCGGGACCAACCCCAAGGGTGAGCAGTTCTTC
few	TRBV9	-	TRBJ1-3	CASSGGGAGSGNTIYF	TGTGCCAGCAGCGGAGGGGGGGCAGGCTCTGGAAACACCATATATTTT
-	TRBV7-2	TRBD2	TRBJ2-1	CASRLSRRTSGSNEQFF	TGTGCCAGCAGGCTTTCAAGGAGGACTAGCGGGAGTAATGAGCAGTTCTTC
-	TRBV5-4	-	TRBJ2-3	CASSETGATQYF	TGTGCCAGCAGCGAGACTGGAGCCACGCAGTATTTT
-	TRBV21-1	-	TRBJ2-7	CASSKATSGPYEQYF	TGTGCCAGCAGCAAAGCGACTAGCGGGCCCTACGAGCAGTACTTC
-	TRBV7-6	TRBD2	TRBJ2-1	CASSLRSAVGLAGFDNEQFF	TGTGCCAGCAGCTTAAGGTCTGCGGTAGGGCTAGCGGGATTTGACAATGAGCAGTTCTTC
-	TRBV6-5	-	TRBJ2-7	CASGGGQPDSYEQYF	TGTGCCAGCGGGGGCGGGCAACCTGACTCCTACGAGCAGTACTTC
-	TRBV9	-	TRBJ2-7	CASSAGGTDYEQYF	TGTGCCAGCAGCGCCGGGGGGACAGACTACGAGCAGTACTTC
few	TRBV5-4	-	TRBJ1-3	CASSSGTEYSGNTIYF	TGTGCCAGCAGCTCTGGGACCGAATACTCTGGAAACACCATATATTTT
few	TRBV2	TRBD1	TRBJ2-1	CATMGLRGTGGWNEQFF	TGTGCCACGATGGGCCTTCGGGGGACAGGGGGTTGGAATGAGCAGTTCTTC
few	TRBV2	-	TRBJ2-6	CASSLNSGANVLTF	TGTGCCAGCAGTCTGAACTCGGGGGCCAACGTCCTGACTTTC
-	TRBV7-9	TRBD1	TRBJ2-1	CASSDRGSYNEQFF	TGTGCCAGCAGCGACAGGGGCTCCTACAATGAGCAGTTCTTC
few	TRBV10-3	-	TRBJ2-7	CAISVGLGGDYEQYF	TGTGCCATCAGTGTCGGACTGGGGGGAGACTACGAGCAGTACTTC
few	TRBV9	TRBD2	TRBJ2-5	CASSEREGSSMRETQYF	TGTGCCAGCAGCGAGCGGGAGGGGAGTAGCATGAGGGAGACCCAGTACTTC
-	TRBV7-6	TRBD1	TRBJ2-6	CASSSIYWTGSSGANVLTF	TGTGCCAGCAGCTCAATATACTGGACAGGCAGCTCTGGGGCCAACGTCCTGACTTTC
-	TRBV20-1	TRBD2	TRBJ2-7	CSATGTMHYEQYF	TGCAGTGCAACCGGGACTATGCACTACGAGCAGTACTTC
many	TRBV5-4	-	TRBJ2-3	CASSPSTDTQYF	TGTGCCAGCAGCCCTAGCACAGATACGCAGTATTTT
few	TRBV6-5	-	TRBJ2-7	CASSYSGAAGSYEQYF	TGTGCCAGCAGTTACTCCGGCGCAGCGGGTTCCTACGAGCAGTACTTC
-	TRBV3-1	TRBD2	TRBJ2-3	CAGKHPGLAGRTFTDTQYF	TGTGCCGGAAAACATCCCGGACTAGCGGGGCGGACCTTCACAGATACGCAGTATTTT
-	TRBV6-5	TRBD2	TRBJ2-1	CASSYLSGGAFSYNEQFF	TGTGCCAGCAGTTACCTTAGCGGGGGGGCCTTTTCCTACAATGAGCAGTTCTTC
-	TRBV24-1	TRBD2	TRBJ2-3	CATSRTSEVADTQYF	TGTGCCACCAGTCGGACTAGCGAGGTCGCAGATACGCAGTATTTT